The 17 T cell receptor beta chains below were found in one sample sequenced in a study of control samples from healthy donors and cancer patients. Data came from immunoSEQ multiplex PCR; TCRdb stores just in-frame clones and leaves some out. The profile shows under 110,000 clones, roughly 91% of them singletons. The specimen sequenced was blood. These receptors were obtained from a man aged 25-45 years in good health.

The chain recombines TRBV5-5 with TRBJ2-1; 11 bases match TRBD2. Germline CDR1 and CDR2: SGHKS and YYEKEE (reference sequence). V shed 2 bases and J 14 bases; nucleotides not matched to a gene: 12. This CDR3 is built from 15 residues. The CDR3 reads CASSFTGTSGFGEFF. Written as DNA, the CDR3 is TGTGCCAGCAGCTTTACCGGGACTAGCGGCTTCGGGGAGTTCTTC.

The rearrangement links TRBV11-2 to TRBJ2-1; D might be TRBD1 (5 bases). The CDR3 spans 14 residues. Trimming removed 4 bases from V and 1 base from J, with 8 bases in between. Per germline, CDR1 SGHAT and CDR2 FQNNGV. CDR3 region: CASSWRQSYNEQFF. In DNA, the CDR3 is TGTGCCAGCAGCTGGAGACAGTCCTACAATGAGCAGTTCTTC.

This clone was detected only once. The chain couples TRBV27 to TRBJ1-1, with no clear D. The germline gives CDR1 MNHEY, CDR2 SMNVEV (reference sequence). The V and J ends lost 5 bases and 6 bases respectively, with 16 bases between them. The CDR3 is 14 residues long. CDR3 loop: CASSQPEKTAEAFF. The CDR3 nucleotides read TGTGCCAGCAGTCAACCGGAAAAGACGGCTGAAGCTTTCTTT.

V is TRBV5-8 and J is TRBJ2-3; D is unresolved. V lost 0 bases, J lost 8 bases, and 7 bases lay in between. Germline V gene data show CDR1 as SGHTS and CDR2 as YDEGEE. This CDR3 spans 12 amino acids. CDR3 residues: CASSLEMGTQYF. In DNA, the CDR3 is TGTGCCAGCAGCTTGGAGATGGGTACGCAGTATTTT.

The J gene is TRBJ1-1, the V gene TRBV28, with a possible D match to TRBD1 (6 bases). Germline CDR1 and CDR2: MDHEN and SYDVKM. The V gene lost 7 bases and the J gene lost 4 bases, with 28 bases spanning the gap. The CDR3 runs to 18 residues. The CDR3 nucleotides are TGTGCCAGCATCCCGTTGGGGGGCTTAGGAATCGGGAGCACTGAAGCTTTCTTT. Its protein is CASIPLGGLGIGSTEAFF.

The chain joins TRBV9 to TRBJ2-7; TRBD1 agrees at 9 bases. This CDR3 region has 16 residues. The V gene's germline CDR1 is SGDLS and CDR2 YYNGEE. V gave up 3 bases and J gave up 5 bases; unmatched junction bases: 12. In nucleotides, the CDR3 is TGTGCCAGCAGCGCCCTCGGGGGACAGGGTATACACGAGCAGTACTTC. It encodes CASSALGGQGIHEQYF.

The gene calls are TRBV28 and TRBJ1-2; D uncertain. Germline V gene lookup returns CDR1 MDHEN and CDR2 SYDVKM. The CDR3 is made up of 12 amino acids. The V end was cut by 5 bases, the J end by 3 bases, with 7 bases between. The CDR3 sequence: CASSLRHYGYTF. As DNA, the CDR3 is TGTGCCAGCAGTCTGCGACACTATGGCTACACCTTC.

The genes are TRBV24-1 and TRBJ2-2, with 8 bases fitting TRBD2. CDR1 is KGHDR and CDR2 is SFDVKD in the germline V gene. This CDR3 is built from 15 residues. Losses at the gene ends were 8 bases for V and 0 bases for J; bases not matched to a gene: 4. The CDR3 here is CATKRGGTNTGELFF. DNA of the CDR3: TGTGCCACCAAACGGGGGGGAACGAACACCGGGGAGCTGTTTTTT.

This rearrangement joins TRBV5-6 to TRBJ1-1; a weak D match, TRBD1 (5 bases). The CDR3 extends over 16 amino acids. V was pared by 1 base and J by 1 base, with 14 bases between. Germline CDR1 reads SGHDT; CDR2 reads YYEEEE. The CDR3 DNA follows: TGTGCCAGCAGCTTGTGGGGGGTTCTAAGGAACACTGAAGCTTTCTTT. It yields the protein CASSLWGVLRNTEAFF.

The rearrangement uses TRBV6-5 and TRBJ1-1; D gene uncertain. The CDR3 is made up of 15 amino acids. V lost 6 bases, J lost 2 bases, and 16 bases lay in between. Germline CDR1 reads MNHEY; CDR2 reads SVGAGI. The CDR3 protein is CASSPVVSDNTEAFF. The CDR3 DNA reads as TGTGCCAGCAGCCCCGTGGTATCCGATAACACTGAAGCTTTCTTT.

This CDR3 reads CASSQDLLRQPQHF. The CDR3 bases are TGCGCCAGCAGCCAAGACCTACTTCGACAGCCCCAGCATTTT. The chain employs TRBV4-1 and TRBJ1-5; D is uncertain. CDR1 MGHRA and CDR2 YSYEKL come from the germline V gene. Deletions cut 0 bases from V and 7 bases from J, with 10 bases between. The CDR3 has 14 amino acids.

The V gene is TRBV30, the J gene TRBJ2-7, with 7 positions matching TRBD1. The CDR3 length is 12 residues. Losses at the gene ends were 4 bases for V and 5 bases for J; bases not matched to a gene: 5. CDR1 GTSNPN and CDR2 SVGIG come from the germline V gene (reference sequence). The CDR3 DNA follows: TGTGCCTGGATCGACAGGGTGGACGAGCAGTACTTC. It encodes CAWIDRVDEQYF.

The gene calls are TRBV6-2 or TRBV6-3 and TRBJ1-5; no firm D call. Germline V gives CDR1 MNHEY, CDR2 SVGEGT. V lost 7 bases, J lost 2 bases, and 18 bases lay in between. The CDR3 totals 16 residues. The CDR3: CASTPGWGRGNQPQHF. As DNA, the CDR3 is TGTGCCAGCACCCCCGGGTGGGGTAGGGGCAATCAGCCCCAGCATTTT.

Written as DNA, the CDR3 is TGTGCCAGCAGCCGGGGACAGTACGGCAATTCACCCCTCCACTTT. Protein product: CASSRGQYGNSPLHF. The chain recombines TRBV7-2 with TRBJ1-6, with 7 bases lining up with TRBD1. CDR3 length: 15 residues. V lost 5 bases, J lost 7 bases, and 8 bases stayed unmatched. Germline lookup yields CDR1 SGHTA and CDR2 FQGNSA. The full variable domain, in which reference TRBV7-2 and TRBJ1-6 provide the parts outside the CDR3, is GAGVSQSPSNKVTEKGKDVELRCDPISGHTALYWYRQSLGQGLEFLIYFQGNSAPDKSGLPSDRFSAERTGGSVSTLTIQRTQQEDSAVYLCASSRGQYGNSPLHFGNGTRLTVT.

This chain joins TRBV10-3 and TRBJ2-1, with a weak D call TRBD1 (5 bases). The V gene lost 2 bases and the J gene lost 4 bases, with 6 bases spanning the gap. This CDR3 comprises 13 residues. The germline gives CDR1 ENHRY, CDR2 SYGVKD. CDR3 bases: TGTGCCATCAGTGAGAGACAGTACAATGAGCAGTTCTTC. Amino acids: CAISERQYNEQFF.

The chain employs TRBV7-2 and TRBJ2-7; 9 bases fit TRBD1. Per germline, CDR1 SGHTA and CDR2 FQGNSA. CDR3 length equals 14 residues. J was trimmed by 4 bases and V by 6 bases; bases with no gene match: 7. The CDR3 here is CASRPGTGLYEQYF. The CDR3 DNA reads TGTGCCAGCAGGCCCGGGACAGGGTTGTACGAGCAGTACTTC.

This chain joins TRBV7-8 and TRBJ1-1; D not certain. Deletions cut 1 base from V and 4 bases from J, with 10 bases between. The CDR3 is 14 amino acids. Per germline, CDR1 SGHVS and CDR2 FQNEAQ. CDR3 sequence: CASSLVQGGTEAFF. In nucleotides, the CDR3 is TGTGCCAGCAGCTTAGTACAAGGTGGCACTGAAGCTTTCTTT.